This T cell receptor beta chain was retrieved from a study of cytotoxic CD8 clonotypes in ibrutinib-treated CLL. This CDR3 is built from 15 residues. Germline V gene lookup returns CDR1 MNHEY and CDR2 SVGAGI. V shed 0 bases and J 5 bases; nucleotides not matched to a gene: 4. Assay used: immunoSEQ multiplex PCR; TCRdb lists only in-frame clones, some missing. The sample contains 270,000 or so clones, less than 85% of which appear only once. V and J are TRBV6-5 and TRBJ2-1; 7 nucleotides line up with TRBD1. The receptor comes from a human donor with chronic lymphocytic leukemia. The sample consisted of PBMCs, taken at disease progression, from a patient treated with ibrutinib. In DNA form, the CDR3 reads TGTGCCAGCAGTTACTCAGGGGGCATCAACAATGAGCAGTTCTTC. Its protein product is CASSYSGGINNEQFF.